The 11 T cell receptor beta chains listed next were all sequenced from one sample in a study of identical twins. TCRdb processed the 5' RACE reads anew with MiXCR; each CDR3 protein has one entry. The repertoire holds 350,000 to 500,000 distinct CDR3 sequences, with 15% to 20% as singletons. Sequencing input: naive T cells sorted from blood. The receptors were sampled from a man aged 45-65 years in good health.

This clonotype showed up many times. Written as DNA, the CDR3 is TGTGCCAGCAGTTACAGTAGCGGGATCTACAATGAGCAGTTCTTC. Protein product: CASSYSSGIYNEQFF. The chain combines TRBV6-5 with TRBJ2-1; 8 bases line up with TRBD2. The V gene end was trimmed by 2 bases and the J gene end by 3 bases; junction bases not matched to a gene: 3. The CDR3 totals 15 residues. The germline CDR1 and CDR2 sequences are MNHEY and SVGAGI.

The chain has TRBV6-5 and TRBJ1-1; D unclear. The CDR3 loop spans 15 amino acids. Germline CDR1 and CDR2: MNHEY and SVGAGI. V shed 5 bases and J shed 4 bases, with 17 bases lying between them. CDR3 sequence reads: CASSHMMGLGTEAFF. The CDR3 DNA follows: TGTGCCAGCAGTCACATGATGGGTTTGGGCACTGAAGCTTTCTTT.

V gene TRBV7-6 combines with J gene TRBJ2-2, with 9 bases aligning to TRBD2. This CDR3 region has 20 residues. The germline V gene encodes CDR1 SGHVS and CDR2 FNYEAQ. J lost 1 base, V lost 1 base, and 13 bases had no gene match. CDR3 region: CASSLVWTGLAKKNTGELFF. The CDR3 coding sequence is TGTGCCAGCAGCTTAGTTTGGACGGGACTAGCCAAGAAGAACACCGGGGAGCTGTTTTTT.

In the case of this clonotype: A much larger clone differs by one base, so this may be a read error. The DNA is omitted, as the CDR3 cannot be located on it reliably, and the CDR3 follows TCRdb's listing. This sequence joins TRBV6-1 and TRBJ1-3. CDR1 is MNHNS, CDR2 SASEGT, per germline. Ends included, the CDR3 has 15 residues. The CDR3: CASRVGQGSGNTLYF.

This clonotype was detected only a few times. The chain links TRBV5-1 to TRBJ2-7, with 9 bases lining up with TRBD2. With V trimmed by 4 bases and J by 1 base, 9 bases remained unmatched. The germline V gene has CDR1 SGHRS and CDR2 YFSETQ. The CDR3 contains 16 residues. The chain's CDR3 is CASSEGLAGGSYEQYF. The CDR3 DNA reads TGCGCCAGCAGCGAGGGACTAGCAGGGGGTTCCTACGAGCAGTACTTC.

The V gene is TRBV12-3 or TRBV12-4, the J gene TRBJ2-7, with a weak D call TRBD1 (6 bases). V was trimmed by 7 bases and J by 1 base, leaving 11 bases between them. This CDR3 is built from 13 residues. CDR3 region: CASNRGGSYEQYF. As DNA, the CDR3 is TGTGCCAGCAACCGAGGGGGTTCCTACGAGCAGTACTTC.

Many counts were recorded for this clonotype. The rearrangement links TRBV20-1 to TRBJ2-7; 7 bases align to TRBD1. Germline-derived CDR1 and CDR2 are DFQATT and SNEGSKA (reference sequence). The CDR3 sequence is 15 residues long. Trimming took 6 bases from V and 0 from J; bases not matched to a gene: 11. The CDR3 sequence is CSAEDRLGNSYEQYF. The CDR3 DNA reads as TGCAGTGCCGAGGACAGGCTAGGGAACTCCTACGAGCAGTACTTC.

This chain's CDR3 is CSAVLDGRARAGYTF. The CDR3, as DNA: TGCAGTGCCGTTTTAGACGGCAGGGCCAGAGCGGGCTACACCTTC. The rearrangement uses TRBV20-1 and TRBJ1-2; a possible D gene is TRBD1 (5 bases). V was clipped by 6 bases and J by 8 bases, with 25 bases between them. This CDR3 region has 15 residues. Germline-derived CDR1 and CDR2 are DFQATT and SNEGSKA (reference sequence).

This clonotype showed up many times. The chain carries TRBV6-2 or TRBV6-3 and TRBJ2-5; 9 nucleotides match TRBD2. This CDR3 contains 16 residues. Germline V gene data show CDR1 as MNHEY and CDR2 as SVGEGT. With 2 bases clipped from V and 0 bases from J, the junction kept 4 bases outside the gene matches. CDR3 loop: CASSYGLAGHQETQYF. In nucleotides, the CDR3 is TGTGCCAGCAGTTACGGCCTAGCGGGACACCAAGAGACCCAGTACTTC.

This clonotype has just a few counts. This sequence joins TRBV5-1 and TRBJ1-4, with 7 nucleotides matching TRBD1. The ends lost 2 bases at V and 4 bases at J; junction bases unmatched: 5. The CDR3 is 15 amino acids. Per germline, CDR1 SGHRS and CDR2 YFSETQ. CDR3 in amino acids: CASSFDGDSNEKLFF. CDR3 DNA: TGCGCCAGCAGCTTTGATGGGGACAGTAATGAAAAACTGTTTTTT.

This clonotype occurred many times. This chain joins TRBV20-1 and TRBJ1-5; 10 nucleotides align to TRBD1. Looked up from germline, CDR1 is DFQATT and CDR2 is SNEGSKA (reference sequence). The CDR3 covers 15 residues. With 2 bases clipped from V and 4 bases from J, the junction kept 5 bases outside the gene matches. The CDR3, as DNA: TGCAGTGCTAGAAGACAGGGGGCTTTGAATCAGCCCCAGCATTTT. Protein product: CSARRQGALNQPQHF.